Reported below is one T cell receptor (beta chain). This sample is part of a study of blood T cells in healthy people across ages. Isolation of PBMCs gave at least 6 million cells per sample. RNA extraction gave at least 5 micrograms of total RNA per sample. Next came a second PCR, run for roughly 7 to 12 cycles, which used a sample-barcoded 5' primer along with a J-beta primer mix. Tagging of each cDNA molecule was performed by a template-switch adaptor with 12 random nucleotides. One entry per CDR3 protein results from TCRdb running MiXCR on the 5' RACE reads. The sample records 650,000 to 800,000 distinct CDR3 sequences, about 50% being singletons. The V end lost 1 base, the J end lost 4 bases, and 7 bases lay between the germline ends. The CDR3 is 13 amino acids. The germline V gene has CDR1 KGHSH and CDR2 LQKENI.

The chain couples TRBV18 to TRBJ1-1; possible D gene TRBD1, 5 bases. Sequencing input: blood. The receptor was isolated from a woman at least 80 years old in good health. The CDR3 spells CASSPQGTTEAFF. In nucleotides, the CDR3 is TGTGCCAGCTCACCACAAGGGACCACTGAAGCTTTCTTT.